The 18 T cell receptor beta chains below were found in one sample sequenced in a study of blood T cell repertoires in COVID-19. Only in-frame clones appear in the TCRdb table, and some are missing; sequencing was by immunoSEQ multiplex PCR. The sample yields over 150,000 clones, roughly 88% seen once. Material: peripheral blood. These TCRs come from a man aged 45-65 years with COVID-19, enrolled during active disease.

V is TRBV7-2 and J is TRBJ2-1; the match to TRBD2 covers 7 bases. This CDR3 is 14 amino acids long. Germline V gene sequence: CDR1 SGHTA, CDR2 FQGNSA. With V trimmed by 5 bases and J by 6 bases, 7 bases remained unmatched. CDR3 amino acids: CASSAGTTSNEQFF. The CDR3, as DNA: TGTGCCAGCAGCGCGGGGACTACAAGCAATGAGCAGTTCTTC.

The chain recombines TRBV7-9 with TRBJ1-2, with a possible D match to TRBD1 (6 bases). The germline V gene encodes CDR1 SEHNR and CDR2 FQNEAQ (reference sequence). The CDR3 loop spans 15 amino acids. The V gene lost 1 base and the J gene lost 8 bases, with 17 bases spanning the gap. The CDR3 nucleotides are TGTGCCAGCAGCTTAGTGGACAGTACCTCCGTCGGCTACACCTTC. Translated, it gives CASSLVDSTSVGYTF.

This clone came up a few times. V is TRBV30 and J is TRBJ2-1, with 9 nucleotides matching TRBD2. V lost 2 bases and J lost 9; bases outside the gene matches: 20. The CDR3 has 18 residues. In germline, CDR1 is GTSNPN, CDR2 SVGIG (reference sequence). CDR3 amino acids: CAWSLGGSGSYSGAEQFF. DNA of the CDR3: TGTGCCTGGAGTCTGGGGGGTAGCGGGAGTTATTCCGGTGCTGAGCAGTTCTTC.

The chain joins TRBV14 to TRBJ2-7, with 9 nucleotides matching TRBD2. The CDR3 spans 16 residues. J was trimmed by 0 bases and V by 1 base; bases with no gene match: 4. The germline V gene has CDR1 SGHDN and CDR2 FVKESK. The CDR3, as DNA: TGTGCCAGCAGCCAAGTGGTAGCGGGGGCCTCCTACGAGCAGTACTTC. As protein: CASSQVVAGASYEQYF.

The chain couples TRBV28 to TRBJ2-7; D call uncertain. Germline V gives CDR1 MDHEN, CDR2 SYDVKM. The CDR3 has 12 amino acids. V lost 7 bases and J 4 bases, leaving 11 bases between the germline ends. The CDR3 DNA is TGTGCCAGCACCCAAGGAGCATACGAGCAGTACTTC. It codes for CASTQGAYEQYF.

V is TRBV2 and J is TRBJ2-5; D is possibly TRBD2 (6 bases). CDR3 length equals 15 residues. The germline V and J ends were trimmed by 4 bases and 4 bases, with 16 bases remaining between them. Germline V gene data show CDR1 as SNHLY and CDR2 as FYNNEI. CDR3 nucleotide sequence: TGTGCCAGCAGTGGGGGACCAGGAGCGGGAGAGACCCAGTACTTC. Translated, it gives CASSGGPGAGETQYF.

This clone was seen just once. The genes are TRBV2 and TRBJ2-5; no reliable D call. In germline, CDR1 is SNHLY, CDR2 FYNNEI. Trimming shortened V by 4 bases and J by 5 bases, and 14 bases separated the two germline ends. The CDR3 is made up of 14 amino acids. CDR3 in amino acids: CASSVLTVRETQYF. CDR3 DNA sequence: TGTGCCAGCAGTGTTCTTACGGTTCGGGAGACCCAGTACTTC.

This clone was counted between two and nine times. The chain joins TRBV7-3 to TRBJ2-1; 12 bases map to TRBD2. The J segment lost 8 bases and the V segment lost 6 bases, leaving 5 bases of the junction unmatched. The length of the CDR3 is 14 residues. Germline CDR1 and CDR2: SGHTA and FQGTGA. The CDR3 sequence: CASSPSGRGYEQFF. CDR3 sequence (DNA): TGTGCCAGCAGTCCTAGCGGGAGGGGCTATGAGCAGTTCTTC.

The chain links TRBV12-3 or TRBV12-4 to TRBJ2-1; D not certain. The CDR3 totals 12 residues. Trimming shortened V by 1 base and J by 11 bases, and 9 bases separated the two germline ends. The CDR3 nucleotides are TGTGCCAGCAGTTTAGGGTCCACTAAGCAGTTCTTC. Translation gives CASSLGSTKQFF.

The CDR3 region is CASSESTRGTTEAFF. CDR3 DNA: TGTGCCAGCAGTGAGTCGACTAGGGGAACGACTGAAGCTTTCTTT. The genes are TRBV2 and TRBJ1-1; tentatively, D is TRBD1 (5 bases). Germline-derived CDR1 and CDR2 are SNHLY and FYNNEI. Trimming shortened V by 3 bases and J by 5 bases, and 16 bases separated the two germline ends. The CDR3 is 15 amino acids.

This clone was detected only once. This chain's CDR3 is CASSKGQTNYEQYF. As DNA, the CDR3 is TGTGCCAGCAGCAAAGGACAGACAAACTACGAGCAGTACTTC. This chain connects TRBV21-1 to TRBJ2-7; TRBD1, the D gene given by the table, was not confirmed from the DNA. TRBV21-1 corresponds to a pseudogene. The CDR3 has 14 residues.

The chain has TRBV7-8 and TRBJ2-5; D is ambiguous. The CDR3 runs to 13 residues. The V end lost 1 base, the J end lost 4 bases, and 7 bases lay between the germline ends. Per germline, CDR1 SGHVS and CDR2 FQNEAQ. The CDR3 sequence: CASSLGDLETQYF. DNA for the CDR3: TGTGCCAGCAGCTTAGGCGACTTAGAGACCCAGTACTTC.

The genes are TRBV3-1 (or the pseudogene TRBV3-2) and TRBJ2-3, with 10 positions matching TRBD2. Germline V lookup: CDR1 LGHDT, CDR2 YNNKEL (reference sequence). The CDR3 runs to 16 residues. Trimming cost V 3 bases and J 5 bases; bases outside gene matches: 8. The CDR3 DNA is TGTGCCAGCAGCCAGGTAGCGGGGGGCGCAGGAGATACGCAGTATTTT. Translated, it gives CASSQVAGGAGDTQYF.

The chain uses TRBV7-3 and TRBJ2-1; TRBD2 matches at 11 bases. V lost 2 bases to trimming and J lost 1 base; unmatched junction nucleotides: 10. CDR3 length equals 19 residues. The germline V gene encodes CDR1 SGHTA and CDR2 FQGTGA. CDR3 amino acids: CASSLGPGLAAPSYNEQFF. CDR3 sequence (DNA): TGTGCCAGCAGCTTAGGGCCGGGACTAGCGGCACCTTCCTACAATGAGCAGTTCTTC.

The V call is TRBV27, the J call TRBJ2-1; no firm D call. The CDR3 covers 17 residues. Germline V gene sequence: CDR1 MNHEY, CDR2 SMNVEV (reference sequence). The germline V and J ends were trimmed by 5 bases and 0 bases, with 17 bases remaining between them. DNA of the CDR3: TGTGCCAGCAGTACGACGGCTACCTGGAGCTCCTACAATGAGCAGTTCTTC. It translates to CASSTTATWSSYNEQFF.

The J gene is TRBJ2-5, the V gene TRBV6-5; D perhaps matches TRBD1 (5 bases). CDR1 is MNHEY and CDR2 is SVGAGI in the germline V gene. The CDR3 covers 14 residues. V was clipped by 9 bases and J by 4 bases, with 18 bases between them. DNA for the CDR3: TGTGCCAGTATATCAATCCAGGGCTTAGAGACCCAGTACTTC. Its protein product is CASISIQGLETQYF.

The rearrangement joins TRBV12-3 or TRBV12-4 to TRBJ2-5, with a possible D match to TRBD1 (5 bases). Trimming left V 6 bases short and J 0 bases short, with 8 bases between. There are 13 residues in the CDR3. CDR3 region: CASSKDNQETQYF. The CDR3, as DNA: TGTGCCAGCAGCAAGGACAACCAAGAGACCCAGTACTTC.

The rearrangement joins TRBV27 to TRBJ2-2, with 14 bases identical to TRBD2. The germline CDR1 and CDR2 sequences are MNHEY and SMNVEV (reference sequence). The J segment lost 5 bases and the V segment lost 5 bases, leaving 10 bases of the junction unmatched. This CDR3 spans 18 amino acids. CDR3 amino acids: CASSGVPGLAGETGELFF. CDR3 DNA: TGTGCCAGCAGTGGGGTTCCGGGACTAGCGGGAGAGACCGGGGAGCTGTTTTTT.